The 16 T cell receptor beta chains below come from one sample, sequenced in a study of T cells after yellow fever vaccination. Each CDR3 protein gets one entry after TCRdb re-called the 5' RACE reads with MiXCR. Seen here are about 120,000 distinct CDR3 sequences, approximately 8.4% observed once, and the top ten hold roughly 25%. Sequences were derived from CD8+ T cells sorted from PBMCs, sampled 45 days after the yellow fever booster vaccination. The receptors stem from a man aged 30 to 39 who received the YFV17D yellow fever vaccine.

This clonotype was recorded many times. This CDR3 reads CALGGLATEQYF. The CDR3 DNA follows: TGTGCCCTGGGGGGACTAGCAACCGAGCAGTACTTC. V usage is TRBV7-9 and J usage is TRBJ2-7; 9 bases match TRBD2. There are 12 residues in the CDR3. CDR1 SEHNR and CDR2 FQNEAQ come from the germline V gene (reference sequence). The trim removed 11 bases at V and 6 bases at J, leaving 8 bases unmatched.

This clonotype was observed at least ten times. The V call is TRBV20-1, the J call TRBJ2-7, with D unclear. V gave up 0 bases and J gave up 4 bases, with 16 bases separating them. The CDR3 is 15 amino acids. Germline CDR1 is DFQATT and CDR2 is SNEGSKA (reference sequence). This CDR3 reads CSARDREEFQYEQYF. The DNA for the CDR3 is TGCAGTGCTAGAGATCGCGAGGAGTTTCAGTACGAGCAGTACTTC.

This clonotype appeared a few times. The gene calls are TRBV3-1 and TRBJ2-7, with 8 bases fitting TRBD1. This CDR3 contains 17 residues. Germline assignment: CDR1 LGHDT and CDR2 YNNKEL (reference sequence). The V gene end was trimmed by 11 bases and the J gene end by 2 bases; junction bases not matched to a gene: 20. DNA of the CDR3: TGTGCCTGCTGCCAAGAAGACGAGGGACAGGCCGCCTACGAGCAGTACTTC. Translating gives CACCQEDEGQAAYEQYF.

This clonotype was seen ten or more times. The gene calls are TRBV27 and TRBJ2-2; a possible D gene is TRBD1 (6 bases). Germline values: CDR1 MNHEY, CDR2 SMNVEV (reference sequence). The CDR3 loop spans 15 amino acids. V was trimmed by 0 bases and J by 4 bases, leaving 9 bases between them. CDR3 sequence: CASSLSAGVTGELFF. CDR3 bases: TGTGCCAGCAGTTTATCGGCAGGGGTCACCGGGGAGCTGTTTTTT.

In this sample, this clonotype turned up many times. The chain combines TRBV11-2 with TRBJ2-7, with D perhaps TRBD1 or TRBD2 (5 bases each). The CDR3 extends over 14 amino acids. V was trimmed by 1 base and J by 4 bases, leaving 11 bases between them. Germline V lookup: CDR1 SGHAT, CDR2 FQNNGV. CDR3 sequence: CASSLAGTGYEQYF. CDR3 DNA: TGTGCCAGCAGCTTAGCCGGGACCGGATACGAGCAGTACTTC. The whole variable domain, filled in from reference TRBV11-2 and TRBJ2-7, reads EAGVAQSPRYKIIEKRQSVAFWCNPISGHATLYWYQQILGQGPKLLIQFQNNGVVDDSQLPKDRFSAERLKGVDSTLKIQPAKLEDSAVYLCASSLAGTGYEQYFGPGTRLTVT.

Notes on this clonotype: This likely comes from a read error, as the CDR3 has no conserved phenylalanine or tryptophan at its end. The chain joins TRBV7-9 to TRBJ2-6; 7 positions agree with TRBD1. CDR3 length equals 17 residues. Per germline, CDR1 SEHNR and CDR2 FQNEAQ (reference sequence). V shed 2 bases, J shed 0 bases, and the junction held 4 bases outside the gene matches. The CDR3 loop is CASSLPGQTSGANVLTS. Here the CDR3 DNA reads TGTGCCAGCAGCTTACCGGGACAGACCTCTGGGGCCAACGTCCTGACTTCC.

This clonotype was seen repeatedly, ten times or more. V and J are TRBV6-5 and TRBJ2-7; D is perhaps TRBD1 or TRBD2 (5 bases each). V lost 5 bases to trimming and J lost 3 bases, with 11 bases between them. CDR1 MNHEY and CDR2 SVGAGI come from the germline V gene. The CDR3 extends over 13 amino acids. The CDR3 sequence: CASSNRGLYEQYF. For the CDR3, the DNA is TGTGCCAGCAGTAACCGGGGCCTCTACGAGCAGTACTTC.

In this sample, this clonotype turned up a few times. The CDR3 DNA sequence: TGCGCCAGCAGCTTGGAGGGGTCGGATGAGCAGTTCTTC. Amino acids: CASSLEGSDEQFF. The chain is built from TRBV5-1 and TRBJ2-1, with D possibly being TRBD1 (5 bases). Looked up from germline, CDR1 is SGHRS and CDR2 is YFSETQ. The V end was cut by 0 bases, the J end by 8 bases, with 9 bases between. The CDR3 contains 13 residues.

This clonotype was observed a few times. The chain joins TRBV12-3 or TRBV12-4 to TRBJ1-1, with no clear D. The CDR3 length is 10 residues. Here the CDR3 reads CLDGGPEAFF. The CDR3 DNA reads TGTCTCGATGGAGGACCTGAAGCTTTCTTT.

The J gene is TRBJ2-2, the V gene TRBV5-4, with D tentatively TRBD1 (6 bases). CDR3 length: 12 residues. The ends were cut back, 4 bases at V and 7 bases at J, with 8 bases in the middle. CDR1 SGHNT and CDR2 YYREEE come from the germline V gene (reference sequence). CDR3 sequence reads: CASSQTGGELFF. The CDR3 nucleotides read TGTGCCAGCAGCCAGACAGGCGGGGAGCTGTTTTTT.

The chain joins TRBV5-8 to TRBJ2-2; D unresolved. Germline values: CDR1 SGHTS, CDR2 YDEGEE. There are 11 residues in the CDR3. Trimming left V 10 bases short and J 7 bases short, with 11 bases between. The CDR3: CAYAVGGELFF. As DNA, the CDR3 is TGTGCCTACGCGGTGGGCGGGGAGCTGTTTTTT.

This clonotype showed up many times. The chain joins TRBV7-2 to TRBJ1-1, with D unresolved. CDR1 is SGHTA and CDR2 is FQGNSA in the germline V gene. CDR3 length: 13 residues. Between the trimmed V and J ends, which lost 2 bases and 6 bases, there was a span of 10 bases. CDR3 protein: CASSLLTGAEAFF. CDR3 bases: TGTGCCAGCAGCTTATTAACGGGCGCTGAAGCTTTCTTT.

The table lists this clonotype with many counts. The J gene is TRBJ2-7, the V gene TRBV7-2; 7 bases are shared with TRBD1. In germline, CDR1 is SGHTA, CDR2 FQGNSA. CDR3 size: 14 residues. Losses at the gene ends were 2 bases for V and 4 bases for J; bases not matched to a gene: 5. The DNA for the CDR3 is TGTGCCAGCAGCTTATACAGGGGACGTTACGAGCAGTACTTC. Protein sequence: CASSLYRGRYEQYF.

The rearrangement links TRBV29-1 to TRBJ2-7; perhaps TRBD1 as D (5 bases). Germline CDR1 reads SQVTM; CDR2 reads ANQGSEA. V shed 5 bases and J shed 2 bases, with 13 bases lying between them. The length of the CDR3 is 13 residues. The CDR3 bases are TGCAGCGTTTTTGACAGTCGGACCTACGAGCAGTACTTC. Translation gives CSVFDSRTYEQYF.

This clonotype was seen many times. This rearrangement joins TRBV9 to TRBJ2-3, with D perhaps matching TRBD1 (6 bases). The CDR3 runs 16 residues. Germline loops: CDR1 SGDLS, CDR2 YYNGEE. V shed 2 bases and J shed 2 bases, with 15 bases lying between them. Here the CDR3 reads CASSVGSGTNTDTQYF. CDR3 sequence (DNA): TGTGCCAGCAGCGTTGGCTCAGGGACAAACACAGATACGCAGTATTTT. Full variable domain (missing parts from reference TRBV9 and TRBJ2-3): DSGVTQTPKHLITATGQRVTLRCSPRSGDLSVYWYQQSLDQGLQFLIQYYNGEERAKGNILERFSAQQFPDLHSELNLSSLELGDSALYFCASSVGSGTNTDTQYFGPGTRLTVL.

This clonotype has at least ten counts. The chain links TRBV29-1 to TRBJ2-1, with 10 bases that match TRBD1. The CDR3 extends over 12 amino acids. The germline V gene encodes CDR1 SQVTM and CDR2 ANQGSEA. CDR3: CRADRGDNEQFF. For the CDR3, the DNA is TGCAGGGCGGACAGGGGGGACAATGAGCAGTTCTTC.